This T cell receptor beta chain was captured by sequencing in a study of blood T cell repertoires in COVID-19. Study overall: PBMCs, B-cell-depleted T cells, or T cells were the source of the cDNA or gDNA that made up the material.

CDR3 length equals 15 residues. Germline assignment: CDR1 SGHRS and CDR2 YFSETQ. The ends lost 3 bases at V and 8 bases at J; junction bases unmatched: 11. This clone was observed once. Assay used: immunoSEQ multiplex PCR; TCRdb lists only in-frame clones, some missing. The data hold under 450,000 clones, with around nine tenths observed a single time. V gene TRBV5-1 combines with J gene TRBJ1-2, with 9 bases matching TRBD1. The sequenced sample was peripheral blood. The TCR was taken from a woman aged 60-75 years with COVID-19, enrolled during active disease. CDR3 sequence (DNA): TGCGCCAGCAGCTCTATGGGACAGGGAGGATGGGGCTACACCTTC. It yields the protein CASSSMGQGGWGYTF.